The sample holds many counts of the clone carrying this TCR beta chain. Since it is a stray read in a library aimed at alpha chains, this beta chain has a size that is not meaningful. Each TCR cDNA molecule carried a unique molecular identifier. A single record per CDR3 protein comes from TCRdb applying MiXCR to the 5' RACE reads. The table lists approximately 9,000 distinct CDR3 sequences, approximately 5% of them singletons. The V gene's germline CDR1 is SSHAT and CDR2 FNYEAQ (reference sequence). The CDR3 extends over 13 amino acids. Unmatched junction bases numbered 6, after V lost 5 bases and J lost 6 bases. Time point defined: sample taken at primary tumor resection. Unsorted whole RNA samples from tumor, nontumor lung or frozen PBMC were sequenced. The donors, more than 55 patients with untreated early-stage non-small cell lung cancer, provided the samples. The data belong to a study of spatial heterogeneity in lung cancer. Study at large: The average appearance count of each unique TCR and UMI combination in raw reads was more than ten.

The receptor comes from a male donor with early-stage non-small cell lung cancer. The rearrangement links TRBV7-7 to TRBJ2-5; the match to TRBD1 covers 7 bases. The source material was PBMCs, sampled at surgery. The CDR3 sequence: CASSPPGQKTQYF. The DNA for the CDR3 is TGTGCCAGCAGCCCCCCGGGACAGAAGACCCAGTACTTC. Filled out from reference TRBV7-7 and TRBJ2-5, the complete variable domain reads GAGVSQSPRYKVTKRGQDVTLRCDPISSHATLYWYQQALGQGPEFLTYFNYEAQPDKSGLPSDRFSAERPEGSISTLTIQRTEQRDSAMYRCASSPPGQKTQYFGPGTRLLVL.